These 27 T cell receptor beta chains originate from one sample sequenced in a study of OX40 agonist ivuxolimab in advanced cancers. TCRdb keeps only in-frame clones here, not all; method: immunoSEQ multiplex PCR. Of tens of thousands of clones in the sample, about 81% are singletons; the top ten hold 5%. The sample in question was CD4+ or CD8+ T cells sorted from blood, obtained in a trial of the OX40 agonist ivuxolimab. These receptors came from an adult with an advanced solid tumor such as melanoma, head and neck, liver or kidney cancer.

The gene calls are TRBV7-3 and TRBJ2-2, with D maybe TRBD1 (6 bases). Trimming took off 5 bases at V and 2 bases at J, with 15 bases between the two ends. The V gene's germline CDR1 is SGHTA and CDR2 FQGTGA. The CDR3 length is 16 residues. The CDR3 here is CASSLFGTHNTGELFF. CDR3 sequence (DNA): TGTGCCAGCAGCCTATTCGGGACACACAACACCGGGGAGCTGTTTTTT.

The chain couples TRBV6-5 to TRBJ2-5; D is unresolved. V lost 5 bases, J lost 5 bases, and 6 bases lay in between. Germline V gives CDR1 MNHEY, CDR2 SVGAGI. The CDR3 extends over 11 amino acids. The CDR3 nucleotides read TGTGCCAGCAGTCCCCAGGAGACCCAGTACTTC. The encoded protein is CASSPQETQYF.

The rearrangement uses TRBV19 and TRBJ1-1, with D perhaps TRBD1 (5 bases). This CDR3 region has 15 residues. Trimming shortened V by 3 bases and J by 4 bases, and 15 bases separated the two germline ends. Germline CDR1 is LNHDA and CDR2 is SQIVND (reference sequence). CDR3 protein: CASSIGHPSATEAFF. CDR3 coding DNA: TGTGCCAGTAGTATTGGACACCCTTCTGCCACTGAAGCTTTCTTT.

The chain has TRBV7-6 and TRBJ2-3; D not resolved. CDR3 length: 16 amino acids. Germline V gene lookup returns CDR1 SGHVS and CDR2 FNYEAQ. Trimming stripped 1 base from V and 2 bases from J, with 13 bases between. Here the CDR3 DNA reads TGTGCCAGCAGCTTAGAGGGAAATCCCCTCACAGATACGCAGTATTTT. Protein: CASSLEGNPLTDTQYF.

The chain combines TRBV11-1 with TRBJ2-1; the D gene is possibly TRBD2 (5 bases). The CDR3 has 15 residues. Germline V gene lookup returns CDR1 SGHAT and CDR2 FQDESV (reference sequence). The V gene lost 4 bases and the J gene lost 6 bases, with 16 bases spanning the gap. The CDR3 loop is CASSSISRAVNEQFF. As DNA, the CDR3 is TGTGCCAGCAGCTCCATTTCGCGGGCCGTCAATGAGCAGTTCTTC.

The rearrangement links TRBV7-3 to TRBJ1-1, with D possibly matching TRBD1 (5 bases). The CDR3 sequence is 15 residues long. Trimming left V 2 bases short and J 1 base short, with 11 bases between. The germline V gene has CDR1 SGHTA and CDR2 FQGTGA. The CDR3 loop reads CASSLQGIGNTEAFF. Written as DNA, the CDR3 is TGTGCCAGCAGCTTACAGGGTATCGGGAACACTGAAGCTTTCTTT.

This sequence joins TRBV7-2 and TRBJ2-1; D ambiguous. Trimming cost V 1 base and J 8 bases, with 18 bases left between them. The CDR3 covers 16 residues. CDR1 and CDR2 (germline): SGHTA, FQGNSA. DNA for the CDR3: TGTGCCAGCAGCTTAGGGACCTTCCGGCTGGTCTATGAGCAGTTCTTC. Its protein is CASSLGTFRLVYEQFF.

In DNA form, the CDR3 reads TGCAGCGCCGCGGGTCGGTTGAACACTGAAGCTTTCTTT. It encodes CSAAGRLNTEAFF. This rearrangement joins TRBV29-1 to TRBJ1-1; D uncertain. Germline V gene data show CDR1 as SQVTM and CDR2 as ANQGSEA. Trimming took 7 bases from V and 0 from J, leaving 12 bases between them. The CDR3 extends over 13 amino acids.

The chain joins TRBV19 to TRBJ1-1; possible D gene TRBD1, 6 bases. This CDR3 has 14 residues. Germline V gene lookup returns CDR1 LNHDA and CDR2 SQIVND (reference sequence). Trimming removed 5 bases at V and 5 bases at J, with 15 bases between. CDR3 sequence: CASSARRGGTEAFF. The CDR3 DNA reads TGTGCCAGTAGTGCAAGAAGGGGGGGTACTGAAGCTTTCTTT.

This clone was detected a few times. The chain couples TRBV6-1 to TRBJ2-5; D is possibly TRBD2 (6 bases). V lost 6 bases and J 5 bases, leaving 19 bases between the germline ends. Germline V gene lookup returns CDR1 MNHNS and CDR2 SASEGT. CDR3 length: 15 residues. As DNA, the CDR3 is TGTGCCAGCAGGTCACCGGGACGGGCGGGGGAGACCCAGTACTTC. It specifies CASRSPGRAGETQYF.

The chain links TRBV27 to TRBJ2-5; D is unresolved. Between the trimmed V and J ends, which lost 6 bases and 5 bases, there was a span of 16 bases. CDR3 length: 14 amino acids. Germline CDR1 reads MNHEY; CDR2 reads SMNVEV (reference sequence). The CDR3, as DNA: TGTGCCAGCAGAAGGTGGGATTTGGGGGAGACCCAGTACTTC. This encodes CASRRWDLGETQYF.

V gene TRBV5-1 combines with J gene TRBJ1-1, with D possibly TRBD1 on 6 matching bases. V lost 4 bases, J lost 4 bases, and 20 bases lay in between. The CDR3 contains 16 residues. CDR1 is SGHRS, CDR2 YFSETQ, per germline. CDR3 amino acids: CASSLMQNRVGTEAFF. In DNA form, the CDR3 reads TGCGCCAGCAGCCTCATGCAAAACAGGGTTGGCACTGAAGCTTTCTTT. Drawing the rest from reference TRBV5-1 and TRBJ1-1, the complete variable domain is KAGVTQTPRYLIKTRGQQVTLSCSPISGHRSVSWYQQTPGQGLQFLFEYFSETQRNKGNFPGRFSGRQFSNSRSEMNVSTLELGDSALYLCASSLMQNRVGTEAFFGQGTRLTVV.

The rearrangement uses TRBV5-4 and TRBJ2-1; D ambiguous. Germline CDR1 SGHNT, CDR2 YYREEE (reference sequence). Trimming took 1 base from V and 15 from J, leaving 14 bases between them. The CDR3 has 12 residues. CDR3 DNA: TGTGCCAGCAGCTTGAACCCACGAGAGTCGTTCTTC. Its translation is CASSLNPRESFF.

The V and J genes are TRBV7-2 and TRBJ1-1; the D is unclear. The V and J ends lost 1 base and 10 bases respectively, with 13 bases between them. The length of the CDR3 is 13 residues. Germline V lookup: CDR1 SGHTA, CDR2 FQGNSA. The CDR3 DNA is TGTGCCAGCAGCTTAGACTCGGGTGGTAGAGCTTTCTTT. Translated, it gives CASSLDSGGRAFF.

CDR3 protein: CASSLTTGEHEQYF. The CDR3 DNA reads TGTGCCAGCAGCTTAACCACAGGGGAGCACGAGCAGTACTTC. The V call is TRBV7-9, the J call TRBJ2-7; 7 bases are shared with TRBD1. The V and J ends lost 2 bases and 5 bases, in that order; junction bases with no gene match: 6. CDR3 length equals 14 residues. Germline-derived CDR1 and CDR2 are SEHNR and FQNEAQ (reference sequence).

This clone was counted a single time. This chain joins TRBV4-3 and TRBJ2-1; TRBD1 matches 7 bases. J lost 8 bases, V lost 1 base, and 8 bases had no gene match. The CDR3 spans 15 residues. Germline V gene data show CDR1 as LGHNA and CDR2 as YSLEER. The CDR3 loop is CASSQGGGTFDEQFF. The CDR3 coding sequence is TGCGCCAGCAGCCAAGGAGGGGGCACGTTTGATGAGCAGTTCTTC.

The chain couples TRBV5-4 to TRBJ2-1, with 7 nucleotides matching TRBD2. Germline V gene data show CDR1 as SGHNT and CDR2 as YYREEE (reference sequence). The CDR3 runs to 15 residues. J was trimmed by 0 bases and V by 9 bases; bases with no gene match: 9. CDR3: CATTNGGSSYNEQFF. The CDR3 DNA sequence: TGTGCCACAACTAACGGGGGGAGCTCCTACAATGAGCAGTTCTTC.

V gene TRBV6-6 combines with J gene TRBJ1-2; no clear D. Germline-derived CDR1 and CDR2 are MNHNY and SVGAGI (reference sequence). This CDR3 region has 15 residues. V was trimmed by 0 bases and J by 0 bases, leaving 8 bases between them. CDR3 nucleotides: TGTGCCAGCAGTTACTCGGGCAGAACTAACTATGGCTACACCTTC. Translating it yields CASSYSGRTNYGYTF.

This chain connects TRBV15 to TRBJ2-6; 7 bases agree with TRBD1. Trimming removed 8 bases from V and 12 bases from J; junction bases left unmatched: 10. CDR1 and CDR2 from the germline V gene are LNHNV and YYDKDF (reference sequence). The CDR3 contains 13 residues. The CDR3 loop reads CATEPGTARVLTF. The CDR3 DNA reads as TGTGCCACCGAACCCGGGACAGCTCGCGTCCTGACTTTC.

This sequence joins TRBV21-1 and TRBJ1-1; the table names TRBD1, a call not compared with the DNA. TRBV21-1 is a pseudogene. The length of the CDR3 is 15 residues. The CDR3 sequence: CASSKPPQLNTEAFF. The CDR3 nucleotides are TGTGCCAGCAGCAAACCCCCACAGTTGAACACTGAAGCTTTCTTT.

This chain uses TRBV28 with TRBJ2-7; 8 nucleotides match TRBD2. The CDR3 totals 15 residues. Germline V lookup: CDR1 MDHEN, CDR2 SYDVKM. Germline trimming cut 3 bases from V and 4 bases from J; bases unmatched to any gene: 8. CDR3 residues: CASSLGSGINYEQYF. CDR3 nucleotide sequence: TGTGCCAGCAGTTTGGGTAGCGGGATTAATTACGAGCAGTACTTC.

This chain connects TRBV6-5 to TRBJ1-3; D is undetermined. CDR3 length equals 13 residues. The germline V and J ends were trimmed by 2 bases and 2 bases, with 4 bases remaining between them. From germline, CDR1 is MNHEY and CDR2 SVGAGI. Written as DNA, the CDR3 is TGTGCCAGCAGTTACACGGCTGGAAACACCATATATTTT. Residues: CASSYTAGNTIYF.

The chain has TRBV6-6 and TRBJ2-7; 7 positions match TRBD2. The germline V gene has CDR1 MNHNY and CDR2 SVGAGI (reference sequence). Germline trimming cut 8 bases from V and 12 bases from J; bases unmatched to any gene: 10. This CDR3 region has 11 residues. Here the CDR3 reads CASSYSGRTYF. As DNA, the CDR3 is TGTGCCAGCTCGTATAGCGGGCGTACGTACTTC.

J is TRBJ2-2 and V is TRBV5-1, with D maybe TRBD2 (5 bases). The CDR3 spans 16 residues. Germline V gives CDR1 SGHRS, CDR2 YFSETQ. V was pared by 4 bases and J by 2 bases, with 15 bases between. The CDR3: CASSPLVSENTGELFF. The CDR3 nucleotides are TGCGCCAGCAGCCCCCTGGTTAGCGAAAACACCGGGGAGCTGTTTTTT.

This sequence joins TRBV19 and TRBJ2-7, with D tentatively TRBD1 or TRBD2 (6 bases each). This CDR3 has 16 residues. Germline-derived CDR1 and CDR2 are LNHDA and SQIVND (reference sequence). V was clipped by 5 bases and J by 2 bases, with 19 bases between them. CDR3 residues: CASSFYVGGRPYEQYF. The CDR3, as DNA: TGTGCCAGTAGTTTCTACGTAGGGGGGCGACCCTACGAGCAGTACTTC.

The chain employs TRBV19 and TRBJ1-1; D possibly corresponds to TRBD1 (6 bases). V gave up 10 bases and J gave up 3 bases, with 21 bases separating them. There are 15 residues in the CDR3. Germline loops: CDR1 LNHDA, CDR2 SQIVND (reference sequence). The chain's CDR3 is CATSPGGALYTEAFF. The CDR3 DNA follows: TGTGCCACCAGTCCCGGGGGCGCATTGTACACTGAAGCTTTCTTT.

The chain uses TRBV5-1 and TRBJ2-7; 7 bases are shared with TRBD1. The CDR3 extends over 14 amino acids. The V segment lost 1 base and the J segment 12 bases; nucleotides outside the gene matches: 13. Per the germline V gene, CDR1 is SGHRS and CDR2 is YFSETQ. CDR3 nucleotide sequence: TGCGCCAGCAGCTTGACAGGGGCCCCGCCCCCCCTGTACTTC. Its translation is CASSLTGAPPPLYF. Using reference TRBV5-1 and TRBJ2-7 for the parts outside the CDR3, the full variable domain is KAGVTQTPRYLIKTRGQQVTLSCSPISGHRSVSWYQQTPGQGLQFLFEYFSETQRNKGNFPGRFSGRQFSNSRSEMNVSTLELGDSALYLCASSLTGAPPPLYFGPGTRLTVT.